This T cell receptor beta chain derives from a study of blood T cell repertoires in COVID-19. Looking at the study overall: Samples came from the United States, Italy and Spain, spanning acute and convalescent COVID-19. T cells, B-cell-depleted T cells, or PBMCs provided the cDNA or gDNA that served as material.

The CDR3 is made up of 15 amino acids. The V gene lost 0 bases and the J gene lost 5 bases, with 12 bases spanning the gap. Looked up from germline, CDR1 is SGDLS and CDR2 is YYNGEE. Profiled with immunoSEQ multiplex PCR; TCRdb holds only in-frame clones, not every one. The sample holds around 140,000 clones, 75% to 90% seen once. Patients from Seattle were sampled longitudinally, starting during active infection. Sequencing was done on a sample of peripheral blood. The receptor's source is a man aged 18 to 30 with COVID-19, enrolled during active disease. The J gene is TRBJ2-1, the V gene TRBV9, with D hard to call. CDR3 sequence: CASSVGGNNNNEQFF. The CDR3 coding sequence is TGTGCCAGCAGCGTAGGAGGTAACAATAACAATGAGCAGTTCTTC.